This T cell receptor beta chain appears in the sequencing data of a study of CD8 T cells in ankylosing spondylitis. Findings of the study overall: About 8 highly homologous variants made up a TCR beta motif, and this motif appeared characteristic of ankylosing spondylitis blood.

In TCRdb, the 5' RACE reads were re-called with MiXCR into one record per CDR3 protein. The top ten clones hold about 15% of a sample with 250,000 to 350,000 distinct CDR3 sequences, 6.5% to 10% of them seen once. This clonotype has a handful of counts. Its antigen is as yet unknown. This CDR3 comprises 13 residues. Per the germline V gene, CDR1 is SQVTM and CDR2 is ANQGSEA. Trimming cost V 0 bases and J 7 bases, with 9 bases left between them. V and J are TRBV29-1 and TRBJ2-2; TRBD2 might be the D (5 bases). This TCR was sampled from a male donor with ankylosing spondylitis. The sample taken for sequencing was blood, either unsorted or a sorted T cell fraction (not recorded which). The chain's CDR3 is CSVEDLGVGELFF. The CDR3 DNA reads as TGCAGCGTTGAAGATCTCGGGGTCGGGGAGCTGTTTTTT.